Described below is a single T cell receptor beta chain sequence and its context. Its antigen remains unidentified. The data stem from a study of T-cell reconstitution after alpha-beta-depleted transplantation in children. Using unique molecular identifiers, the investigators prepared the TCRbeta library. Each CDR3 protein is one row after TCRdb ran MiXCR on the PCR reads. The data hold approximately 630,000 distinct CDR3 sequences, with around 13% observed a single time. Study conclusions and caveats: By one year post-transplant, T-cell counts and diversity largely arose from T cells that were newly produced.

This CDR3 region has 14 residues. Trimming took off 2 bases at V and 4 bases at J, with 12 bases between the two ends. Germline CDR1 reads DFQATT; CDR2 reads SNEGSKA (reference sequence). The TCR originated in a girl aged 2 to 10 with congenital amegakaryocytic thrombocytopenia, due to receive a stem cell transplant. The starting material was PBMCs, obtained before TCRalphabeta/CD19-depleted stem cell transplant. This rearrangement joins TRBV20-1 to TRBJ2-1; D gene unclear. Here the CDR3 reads CSARLGSPYNEQFF. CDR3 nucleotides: TGCAGTGCTAGATTGGGGTCCCCGTACAATGAGCAGTTCTTC.